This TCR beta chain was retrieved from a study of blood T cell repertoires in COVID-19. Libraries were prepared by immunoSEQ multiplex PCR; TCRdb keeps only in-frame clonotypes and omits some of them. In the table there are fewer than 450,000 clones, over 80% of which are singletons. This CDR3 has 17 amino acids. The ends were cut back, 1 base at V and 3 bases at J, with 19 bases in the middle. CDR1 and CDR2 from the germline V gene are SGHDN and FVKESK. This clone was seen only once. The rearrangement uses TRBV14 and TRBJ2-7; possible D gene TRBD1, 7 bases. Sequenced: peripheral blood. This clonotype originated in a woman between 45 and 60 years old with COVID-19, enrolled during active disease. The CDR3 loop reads CASSQVGRRGQLYEQYF. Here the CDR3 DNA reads TGTGCCAGCAGCCAAGTCGGCCGGAGGGGACAGCTCTACGAGCAGTACTTC.